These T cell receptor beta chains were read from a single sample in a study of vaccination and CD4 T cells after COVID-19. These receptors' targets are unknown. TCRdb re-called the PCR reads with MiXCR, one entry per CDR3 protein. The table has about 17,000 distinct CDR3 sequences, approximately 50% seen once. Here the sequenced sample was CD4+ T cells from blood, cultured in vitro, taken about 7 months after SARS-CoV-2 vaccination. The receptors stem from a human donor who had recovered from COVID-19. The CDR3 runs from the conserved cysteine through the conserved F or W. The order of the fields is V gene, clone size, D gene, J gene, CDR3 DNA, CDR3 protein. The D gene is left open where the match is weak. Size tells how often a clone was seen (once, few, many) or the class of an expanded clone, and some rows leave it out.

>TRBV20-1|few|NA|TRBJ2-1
TGCAGTGCTAATGACTACAATGAGCAGTTCTTC
CSANDYNEQFF
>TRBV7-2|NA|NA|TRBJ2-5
TGTGCCAGCAGCTTACCCGGGACAAGGGGAGAGACCCAGTACTTC
CASSLPGTRGETQYF
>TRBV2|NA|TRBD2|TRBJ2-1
TGTGCCAGCAATCGGGGGGGTAGCTACAATGAGCAGTTCTTC
CASNRGGSYNEQFF
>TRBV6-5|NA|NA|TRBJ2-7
TGTGCCAGCAGTTACTCGAGGTGGGCCGAATCCTACGAGCAGTACTTC
CASSYSRWAESYEQYF
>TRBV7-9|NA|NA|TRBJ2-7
TGTGCCAGCAGTCGCGGACTTTCTAGCTACGAGCAGTACTTC
CASSRGLSSYEQYF
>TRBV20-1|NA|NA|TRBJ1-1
TGCAGTCAAACAGGGCTGGGCAACACTGAAGCTTTCTTT
CSQTGLGNTEAFF
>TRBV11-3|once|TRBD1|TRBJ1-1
TGTGCCAGCAGCTTAGTTGGGAGGACAGGGAAAGCTTTCTTT
CASSLVGRTGKAFF
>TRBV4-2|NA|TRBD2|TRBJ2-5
TGTGCCAGCAGCCAAGATTGGGCGGGGGGGGACCTAGAGACCCAGTACTTC
CASSQDWAGGDLETQYF
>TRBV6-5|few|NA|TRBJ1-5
TGTGCCAGCAGTTACGCGCACGGAGGTCTCGGGCCCCAGCATTTT
CASSYAHGGLGPQHF
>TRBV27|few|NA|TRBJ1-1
TGTGCCAGCAGTTTAAGGAACACTGAAGCTTTCTTT
CASSLRNTEAFF
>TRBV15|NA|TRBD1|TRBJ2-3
TGTGCCACCAGAGCCCGCGACAGGGGGACAGATACGCAGTATTTT
CATRARDRGTDTQYF
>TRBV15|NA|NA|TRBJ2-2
TGTGCCACCAGCACCGGACTAATAAACACCGGGGAGCTGTTTTTT
CATSTGLINTGELFF
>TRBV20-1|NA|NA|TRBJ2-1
TGCAGTGCTAGAAGGTTAAGCTCCTACAATGAGCAGTTCTTC
CSARRLSSYNEQFF
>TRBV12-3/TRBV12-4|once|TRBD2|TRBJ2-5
TGTGCCAGCAGTTTTCGGCGGGGGGGCGGGACCCAGTACTTC
CASSFRRGGGTQYF
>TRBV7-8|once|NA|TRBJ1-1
TGTGCCAGCAGCTTAGTAGCTGGGAACACTGAAGCTTTCTTT
CASSLVAGNTEAFF
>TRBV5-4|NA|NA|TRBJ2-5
TGTGCCAGCAGCTCTACTACCTCCGGGAGCCAAAAGTACTTC
CASSSTTSGSQKYF
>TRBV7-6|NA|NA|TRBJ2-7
TGTGCCAGCAGCTTGGGACCGACCACCGGTGGCTACGAGCAGTACTTC
CASSLGPTTGGYEQYF
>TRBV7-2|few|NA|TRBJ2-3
TGTGCCAGCAGCCCGGGCTTAGATACGCAGTATTTT
CASSPGLDTQYF
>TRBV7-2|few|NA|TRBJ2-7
TGTGCCAGCAGCTTGGGTAGCGGAACCTACGAGCAGTACTTC
CASSLGSGTYEQYF
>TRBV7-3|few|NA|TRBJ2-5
TGTGCCGGCACGGGTTTTGGAGAGACCCAGTACTTC
CAGTGFGETQYF
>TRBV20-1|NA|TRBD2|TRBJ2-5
TGCAGTGCCACAACCGGGACTAGCGGGATCCATGTGTCGGAGACCCAGTACTTC
CSATTGTSGIHVSETQYF
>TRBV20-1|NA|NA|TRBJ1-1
TGCAGTGCCCCAGTCTATATGAACACTGAAGCTTTCTTT
CSAPVYMNTEAFF
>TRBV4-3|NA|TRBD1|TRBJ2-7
TGCGCCAGCAGCCCGGCACAGGGGGCGGGCGGGCAGTACTTC
CASSPAQGAGGQYF
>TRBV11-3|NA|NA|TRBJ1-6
TGTGCCAGCAGCCTCCTGACAGCCGGGGGGTCACCCCTCCACTTT
CASSLLTAGGSPLHF
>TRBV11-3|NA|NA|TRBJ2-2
TGTGCCAGCAGCTTCACAGGGACCGGGGAGCTGTTTTTT
CASSFTGTGELFF
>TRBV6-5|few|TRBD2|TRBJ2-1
TGTGCCAGCAGTTACTCTTCGGGGGGAGGAAATGAGCAGTTCTTC
CASSYSSGGGNEQFF
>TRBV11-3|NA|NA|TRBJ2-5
TGTGCCAGCCGCCGCCGGGGGCAGGGAGGGACCCAGTACTTC
CASRRRGQGGTQYF
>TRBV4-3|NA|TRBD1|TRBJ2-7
TGCGCCAGCAGCCAAGTGGGGACAGGGGTCAACGAGCAGTACTTC
CASSQVGTGVNEQYF
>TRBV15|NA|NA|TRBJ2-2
TGTGCCACCAGCGGATACAGGAACACCGGGGAGCTGTTTTTT
CATSGYRNTGELFF
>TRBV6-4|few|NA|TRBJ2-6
TGTGCCAGCAGTGACCCTAAGTTTTTGGGGGCGCTGAGGGGGGCCAACGTCCTGACTTTC
CASSDPKFLGALRGANVLTF
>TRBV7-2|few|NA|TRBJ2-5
TGTGCCAGCTCGGGTTGGGGTGGCGAGACCCAGTACTTC
CASSGWGGETQYF
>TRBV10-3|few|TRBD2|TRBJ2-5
TGTGCCTCGGGAGGAGCGGGGGAGACGGAGACCCAGTACTTC
CASGGAGETETQYF
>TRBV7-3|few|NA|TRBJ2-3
TGTGCCAGCAGCTTAGGTCATCAACTAGGCTTGGATACGCAGTATTTT
CASSLGHQLGLDTQYF
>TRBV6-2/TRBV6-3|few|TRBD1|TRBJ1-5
TGTGCCAGTAAGGGACAGGGGGCATGGCAGCCCCAGCATTTT
CASKGQGAWQPQHF
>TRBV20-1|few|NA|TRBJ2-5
TGCAGTGCTAACCCAGGGGGGGTCGGGACCCAGTACTTC
CSANPGGVGTQYF
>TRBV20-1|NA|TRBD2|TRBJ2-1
TGCAGTGCAGAGTCTGGGCTAGCGGAGGAGGATGAGCAGTTCTTC
CSAESGLAEEDEQFF
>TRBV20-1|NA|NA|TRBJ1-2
TGCAGTGCTAGGACTGCGGGGAGCTACACCTTC
CSARTAGSYTF
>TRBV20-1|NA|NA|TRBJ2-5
TGCAGTGCTAGAGAGGCGGTCCAAGAGACCCAGTACTTC
CSAREAVQETQYF
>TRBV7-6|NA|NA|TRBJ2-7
TGTGCCAGCAGCGACACAAACTCTTTCCACGAGCAGTACTTC
CASSDTNSFHEQYF
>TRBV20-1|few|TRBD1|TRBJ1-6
TGCAGTGCCCGGACAGGTACTTCACCCCTCCACTTT
CSARTGTSPLHF
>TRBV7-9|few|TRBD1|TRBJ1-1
TGTGCCAGCAGCTTAGGACAGGGCGTGAGAGCTTTCTTT
CASSLGQGVRAFF
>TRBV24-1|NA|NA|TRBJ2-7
TGTGCCACCAGTCAGGGTTACGAGCAGTACTTC
CATSQGYEQYF
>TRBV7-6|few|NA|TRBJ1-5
TGTGCCAGCAGCTTAGTCCCTTGTCAGGCTAGCAATCAGCCCCAGCATTTT
CASSLVPCQASNQPQHF
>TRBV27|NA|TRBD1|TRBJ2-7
TGTGCCAGCAGAAGGACAGGAGCCTACGAGCAGTACTTC
CASRRTGAYEQYF
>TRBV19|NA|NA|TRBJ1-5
TGTGCCAGTATGCGGACAGTGGGTCAGCCCCAGCATTTT
CASMRTVGQPQHF
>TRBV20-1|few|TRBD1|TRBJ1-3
TGCAGTGCTGTCCGGGACAGGAGAAACACCATATATTTT
CSAVRDRRNTIYF
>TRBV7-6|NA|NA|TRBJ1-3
TGTGCCAGCAGCCACAACATAGGCGGCTCTGGAAACACCATATATTTT
CASSHNIGGSGNTIYF
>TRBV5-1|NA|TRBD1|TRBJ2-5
TGCGCCAGCAGCCCCCGGGACAGGGATGGGGAGACCCAGTACTTC
CASSPRDRDGETQYF
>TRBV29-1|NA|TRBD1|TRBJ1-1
TGCAGCGTCATACAGGGGCAGGGTGGTTTAGTCACTGAAGCTTTCTTT
CSVIQGQGGLVTEAFF
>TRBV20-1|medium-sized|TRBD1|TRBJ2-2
TGCAGTGCTACTGACAGGGGGCGGACCGGGGAGCTGTTTTTT
CSATDRGRTGELFF
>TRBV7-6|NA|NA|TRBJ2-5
TGTGCCAGCAGCTTGGGGGCGGGGTCGGGCGAGACCCAGTACTTC
CASSLGAGSGETQYF
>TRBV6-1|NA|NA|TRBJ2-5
TGTGCCAGCAGTGTTAAAGCGTTCGGGGAGACCCAGTACTTC
CASSVKAFGETQYF
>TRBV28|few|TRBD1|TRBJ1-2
TGTGCCAGCAGTCTGACAGGGGCGGGTGGCTACACCTTC
CASSLTGAGGYTF
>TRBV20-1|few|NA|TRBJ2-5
TGCAGTGCTAAGAAAACAGGCCAAGAGACCCAGTACTTC
CSAKKTGQETQYF